Shown below are 9 T cell receptor beta chains from a single sample sequenced in a study of blood T cell repertoires in COVID-19. TCRdb's table, derived via immunoSEQ multiplex PCR, lists solely in-frame clones and lacks some. This table holds about 330,000 clones, around 82% found once. The specimen was peripheral blood. The source of these receptors is a woman in her forties or fifties with acute or convalescent COVID-19.

The J gene is TRBJ2-5, the V gene TRBV7-2, with D tentatively TRBD2 (5 bases). V lost 0 bases and J 4 bases, leaving 9 bases between the germline ends. The CDR3 has 14 amino acids. Germline V lookup: CDR1 SGHTA, CDR2 FQGNSA. The chain's CDR3 is CASSLAAGRETQYF. CDR3 coding DNA: TGTGCCAGCAGCTTAGCTGCTGGGAGAGAGACCCAGTACTTC.

The CDR3 nucleotides are TGTGCCAGCAGCTTAGGGGGCGGATTCCAAAATTCACCCCTCCACTTT. Translated: CASSLGGGFQNSPLHF. The genes are TRBV7-3 and TRBJ1-6; maybe TRBD1 (6 bases). There are 16 residues in the CDR3. V lost 2 bases to trimming and J lost 7 bases, with 15 bases between them. Germline CDR1 and CDR2: SGHTA and FQGTGA.

The rearrangement joins TRBV1 to TRBJ2-1; the listed D gene, TRBD2, was not tested against the DNA. TRBV1 is reported as a pseudogene. The CDR3 loop spans 19 amino acids. CDR3 loop: CTSSLALRLAGGSYNEQFF. For the CDR3, the DNA is TGCACCAGCAGCCTAGCTCTGAGACTAGCGGGAGGATCCTACAATGAGCAGTTCTTC.

This clone has just one count. V is TRBV5-6 and J is TRBJ1-3; 7 positions agree with TRBD1. Per the germline V gene, CDR1 is SGHDT and CDR2 is YYEEEE. V shed 4 bases and J 1 base; nucleotides not matched to a gene: 14. This CDR3 is 18 amino acids long. CDR3 DNA sequence: TGTGCCAGCAGCCTCACAGGGGAATGGGGCGCTTCTGGAAACACCATATATTTT. Its translation: CASSLTGEWGASGNTIYF.

V and J are TRBV5-1 and TRBJ2-1, with 9 bases matching TRBD2. The CDR3 length is 15 residues. Per germline, CDR1 SGHRS and CDR2 YFSETQ. J was trimmed by 5 bases and V by 1 base; bases with no gene match: 4. CDR3 nucleotides: TGCGCCAGCAGCTTGCAACTAGCGGGTGACAATGAGCAGTTCTTC. Its protein is CASSLQLAGDNEQFF.

The CDR3 DNA is TGTGCCACCAGTGAGGCTAGTCGAACAGATACGCAGTATTTT. Translated, it gives CATSEASRTDTQYF. The chain has TRBV24-1 and TRBJ2-3; D is undetermined. Germline V gene data show CDR1 as KGHDR and CDR2 as SFDVKD. Trimming left V 4 bases short and J 3 bases short, with 10 bases between. The CDR3 contains 14 residues.

This clone appeared once. This CDR3 is also generated by other DNA sequences in the sample. The chain links TRBV20-1 to TRBJ1-1, with 9 bases aligning to TRBD1. Germline trimming cut 5 bases from V and 11 bases from J; bases unmatched to any gene: 6. The CDR3 is made up of 11 amino acids. Germline V gene sequence: CDR1 DFQATT, CDR2 SNEGSKA (reference sequence). CDR3 coding DNA: TGCAGTGCTTGGACAGGGGCCGAGGCTTTCTTT. Translation gives CSAWTGAEAFF.

The V and J genes are TRBV27 and TRBJ2-3; 9 bases are a match to TRBD1. The germline gives CDR1 MNHEY, CDR2 SMNVEV (reference sequence). V shed 5 bases, J shed 7 bases, and the junction held 10 bases outside the gene matches. CDR3 length: 15 residues. Here the CDR3 DNA reads TGTGCCAGCAGTAAGATGGGACAGGGAAGAAATACGCAGTATTTT. Translating it yields CASSKMGQGRNTQYF.

The rearrangement links TRBV5-1 to TRBJ1-1; a possible D gene is TRBD1 (5 bases). The CDR3 has 14 residues. Germline CDR1 is SGHRS and CDR2 is YFSETQ. With 6 bases removed from V and 4 bases from J, the gap between germline ends came to 16 bases. The CDR3, as DNA: TGCGCCAGCAACCCGCCCGGGGGGAGCACTGAAGCTTTCTTT. This codes for CASNPPGGSTEAFF.